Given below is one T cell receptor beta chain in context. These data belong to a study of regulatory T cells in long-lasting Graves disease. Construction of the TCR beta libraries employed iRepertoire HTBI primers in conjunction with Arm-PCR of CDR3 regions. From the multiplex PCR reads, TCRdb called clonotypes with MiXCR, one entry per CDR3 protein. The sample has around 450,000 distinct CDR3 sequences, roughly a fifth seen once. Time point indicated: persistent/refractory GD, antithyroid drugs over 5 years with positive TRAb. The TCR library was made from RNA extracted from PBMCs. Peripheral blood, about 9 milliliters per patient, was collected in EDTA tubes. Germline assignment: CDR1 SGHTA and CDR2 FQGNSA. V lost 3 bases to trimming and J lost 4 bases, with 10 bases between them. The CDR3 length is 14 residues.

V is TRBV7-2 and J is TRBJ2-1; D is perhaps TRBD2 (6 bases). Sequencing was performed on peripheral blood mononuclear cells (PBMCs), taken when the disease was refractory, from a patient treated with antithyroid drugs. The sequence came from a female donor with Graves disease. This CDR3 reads CASSFAGTYNEQFF. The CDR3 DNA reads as TGTGCCAGCAGCTTTGCCGGGACTTACAATGAGCAGTTCTTC. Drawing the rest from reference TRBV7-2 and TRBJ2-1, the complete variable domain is GAGVSQSPSNKVTEKGKDVELRCDPISGHTALYWYRQSLGQGLEFLIYFQGNSAPDKSGLPSDRFSAERTGGSVSTLTIQRTQQEDSAVYLCASSFAGTYNEQFFGPGTRLTVL.